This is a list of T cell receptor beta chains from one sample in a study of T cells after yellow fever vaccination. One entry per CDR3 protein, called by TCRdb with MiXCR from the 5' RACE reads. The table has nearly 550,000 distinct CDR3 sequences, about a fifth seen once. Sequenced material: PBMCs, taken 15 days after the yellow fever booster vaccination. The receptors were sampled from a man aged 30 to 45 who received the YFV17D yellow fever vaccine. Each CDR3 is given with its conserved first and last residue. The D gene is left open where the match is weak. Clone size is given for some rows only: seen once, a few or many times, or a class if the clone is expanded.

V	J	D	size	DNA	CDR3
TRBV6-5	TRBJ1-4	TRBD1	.	TGTGCCAGCAGCTATCAGACAGGGGCGCGTGAAAAACTGTTTTTT	CASSYQTGAREKLFF
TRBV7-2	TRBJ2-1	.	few	TGTGCCAGCAGCTTAGGCGGCCAACCGCAGTTCTTC	CASSLGGQPQFF
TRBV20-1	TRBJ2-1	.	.	TGCAGTGCTAGAGACCTCCCTGGGGAGCAGTTCTTC	CSARDLPGEQFF
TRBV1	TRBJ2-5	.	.	TGCACCAGCAGCCAAGATCTTTACCAGGGGGAAGAGACCCAGTACTTC	CTSSQDLYQGEETQYF
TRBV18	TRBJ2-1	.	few	TGTGCCAGCTCACCAGATGAGCAGTTCTTC	CASSPDEQFF
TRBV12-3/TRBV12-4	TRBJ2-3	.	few	TGTGCCAGCAGTTTTAAAACAGAAGTTACGCAGTATTTT	CASSFKTEVTQYF
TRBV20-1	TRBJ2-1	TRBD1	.	TGCAGTGTCACAGGGGGCCTCTACAATGAGCAGTTCTTC	CSVTGGLYNEQFF
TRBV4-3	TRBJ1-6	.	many	TGCGCCAGCAGCCAAGTAAGGGTGGGGTCACCCCTCCACTTT	CASSQVRVGSPLHF
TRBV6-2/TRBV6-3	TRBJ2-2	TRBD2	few	TGTGCCAGCAGACTACTAGCGGGAGTCCCCGGGGAGCTGTTTTTT	CASRLLAGVPGELFF
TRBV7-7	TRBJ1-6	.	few	TGTGCTAGCAGCCCCTTGGGGACGAATTCACCCCTCCACTTT	CASSPLGTNSPLHF
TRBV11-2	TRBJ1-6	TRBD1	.	TGTGCCAGCAGCCACCTCTCCGGGACAGGGGGTTCACCCCTCCACTTT	CASSHLSGTGGSPLHF
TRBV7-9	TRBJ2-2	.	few	TGTGCCAGCAGCTCCCAGGTTTGGGAGGAGCTGTTTTTT	CASSSQVWEELFF
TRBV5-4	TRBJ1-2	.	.	TGTGCCAGCAGCCCCGCGACGGCCTACTATGGCTACACCTTC	CASSPATAYYGYTF
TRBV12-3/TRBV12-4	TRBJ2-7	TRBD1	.	TGTGCCAGCAGTTTAGGGTGGGACAGGGACCATTTC	CASSLGWDRDHF
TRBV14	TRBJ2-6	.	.	TGTGCCAGCAGCCAAGATCTGGCAGGGACTGGGGCCAACGTCCTGACTTTC	CASSQDLAGTGANVLTF
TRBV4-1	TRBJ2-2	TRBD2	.	TGCGCCAGCAGCCAAGAGGCAGGGAGGGCCGGGGAGCTGTTTTTT	CASSQEAGRAGELFF
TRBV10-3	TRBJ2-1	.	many	TGTGCCATCAGTGAGTCGATAGACAATGAGCAGTTCTTC	CAISESIDNEQFF
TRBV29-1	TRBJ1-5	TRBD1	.	TGCAGCGTCAAGGGGGACAGTAATCAGCCCCAGCATTTT	CSVKGDSNQPQHF
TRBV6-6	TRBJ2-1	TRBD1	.	TGTGCCAGCGGCAGGGGGCGGAATGAGCAGTTCTTC	CASGRGRNEQFF
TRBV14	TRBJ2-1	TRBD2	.	TGTGCCAGCAGCACCCACCGACTAGCGGGAGTCGATGAGCAGTTCTTC	CASSTHRLAGVDEQFF
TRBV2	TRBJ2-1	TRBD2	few	TGTGCCAGCATCCCGGGAGGCGGTCAGGAGCAGTTCTTC	CASIPGGGQEQFF
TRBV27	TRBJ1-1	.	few	TGTGCCAGCAGTTTAGTGGGGGGAGTGAACGCTGAAGCTTTCTTT	CASSLVGGVNAEAFF
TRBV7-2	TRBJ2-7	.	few	TGTGCCAGCAGCTTACTAGGCGGGATCTCCTACGAGCAGTACTTC	CASSLLGGISYEQYF
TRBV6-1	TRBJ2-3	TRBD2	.	TGTGCCAGCCGCCCCTCAGGGGGCGAACTAGCGGGAGGAACAGATACGCAGTATTTT	CASRPSGGELAGGTDTQYF
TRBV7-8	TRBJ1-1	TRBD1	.	TGTGCCAGCAGCTTGGACAGGGGGTTATCGAACACTGAAGCTTTCTTT	CASSLDRGLSNTEAFF
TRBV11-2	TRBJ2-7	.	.	TGTGCCAGCAGCTCCAAAAGCGTGTTTACAGGCTACGAGCAGTACTTC	CASSSKSVFTGYEQYF
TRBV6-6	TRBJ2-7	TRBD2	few	TGTGCCATCGGGACTAGCGGCTACGAGCAGTACTTC	CAIGTSGYEQYF
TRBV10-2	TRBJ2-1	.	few	TGCGCCAGCAAATCGGGAGCATATTACAATGAGCAGTTCTTC	CASKSGAYYNEQFF
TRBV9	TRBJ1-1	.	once	TGTGCCAGCAGCGTAAGTGGGGGGCCGGGGGGGACTGAAGCTTTCTTT	CASSVSGGPGGTEAFF
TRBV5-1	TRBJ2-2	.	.	TGCGCCAGCAGCTTGGATAGAGTTTCCACCGGGGAGCTGTTTTTT	CASSLDRVSTGELFF
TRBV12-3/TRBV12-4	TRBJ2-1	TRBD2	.	TGTGCCAGCAGTTTGGGACTAGCGGGAGCGTATAGTGAGCAGTTCTTC	CASSLGLAGAYSEQFF
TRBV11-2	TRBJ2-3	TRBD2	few	TGTGCCAGCAGCTTATATACTAGCGGGAGGGGGGATACGCAGTATTTT	CASSLYTSGRGDTQYF
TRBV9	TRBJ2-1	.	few	TGTGCCAGCAGCGTATCAGGACAGAGTTTATACAATGAGCAGTTCTTC	CASSVSGQSLYNEQFF
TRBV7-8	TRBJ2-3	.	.	TGTGCCAGCAGATCCGTGACTCCCCCCACGCAGTATTTT	CASRSVTPPTQYF
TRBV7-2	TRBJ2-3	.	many	TGTGCCAGCAGCTTATACGGGGATACGCAGTATTTT	CASSLYGDTQYF
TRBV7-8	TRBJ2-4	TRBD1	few	TGTGCCAGCAGCCCAGACAGGGGCGAACTAGCCAAAAACATTCAGTACTTC	CASSPDRGELAKNIQYF
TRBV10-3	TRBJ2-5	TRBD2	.	TGTGCCATCAGTGGTCCCGGGGGGACTAGCGGGAGGGCCAGAATAGAGACCCAGTACTTC	CAISGPGGTSGRARIETQYF
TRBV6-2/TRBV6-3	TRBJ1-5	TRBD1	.	TGTGCCAGCAGTTACTCGAAGACAGGGGCCCTTTATAGCAATCAGCCCCAGCATTTT	CASSYSKTGALYSNQPQHF
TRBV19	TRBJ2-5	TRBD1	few	TGTGCCAGTAGACCCGCGGACAGGGGAGGGGAGACCCAGTACTTC	CASRPADRGGETQYF
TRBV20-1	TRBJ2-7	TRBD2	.	TGCAGTGCAAAGAGAGCGGGGCCCTACGAGCAGTACTTC	CSAKRAGPYEQYF
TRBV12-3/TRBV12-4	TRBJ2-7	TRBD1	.	TGTGCCAGCAGTCTACTAATGACAGGGGAGAGTTACGAGCAGTACTTC	CASSLLMTGESYEQYF
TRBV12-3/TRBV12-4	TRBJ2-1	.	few	TGTGCCAGCAGTACGATGGATGAGCAGTTCTTC	CASSTMDEQFF
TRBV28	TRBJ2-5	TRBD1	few	TGTGCCAGCAGTGTCGGGACAGGGTCAGAGACCCAGTACTTC	CASSVGTGSETQYF
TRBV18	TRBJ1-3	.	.	TGTGCCAGCTCACCGGCGATCTCTGGAAACACCATATATTTT	CASSPAISGNTIYF
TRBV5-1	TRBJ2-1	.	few	TGCGCCAGCAGCTTGGGGGGGTTCAGGCGCTACAATGAGCAGTTCTTC	CASSLGGFRRYNEQFF
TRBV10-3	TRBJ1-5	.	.	TGTGCCAAGAGTTACAGGGTTCTTCAGCCCCAGCATTTT	CAKSYRVLQPQHF
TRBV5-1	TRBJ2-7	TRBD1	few	TGCGCCAGCAGCCGGGACAGCTCCAACTACGAGCAGTACTTC	CASSRDSSNYEQYF
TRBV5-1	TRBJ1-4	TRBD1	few	TGCGCCAGCAGCCCGCCCGGGACAGGGAAAAAACTGTTTTTT	CASSPPGTGKKLFF
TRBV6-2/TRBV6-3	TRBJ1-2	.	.	TGTGCCAGCAGTCTACCTCCGGACAACAACTTCTATGGCTACACCTTC	CASSLPPDNNFYGYTF
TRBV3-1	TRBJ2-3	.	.	TGTGCCAGCAGCCAAGGATTGGGGTACACAGATACGCAGTATTTT	CASSQGLGYTDTQYF
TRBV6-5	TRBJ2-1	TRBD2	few	TGTGCCAGCAGTTACTCACTAGCGGGAGGGTTGAATGAGCAGTTCTTC	CASSYSLAGGLNEQFF
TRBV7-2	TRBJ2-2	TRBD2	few	TGTGCCAGCAGCTTAGTAGGTGGGAGGGCCGCCGGGGAGCTGTTTTTT	CASSLVGGRAAGELFF
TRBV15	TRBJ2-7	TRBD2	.	TGTGCCACCAGCAGAGCAGGGACTAGCTACGAGCAGTACTTC	CATSRAGTSYEQYF
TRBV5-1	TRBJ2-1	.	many	TGTGCCAGCAGCCTAGCAGGGGCATACAATGAGCAGTTCTTC	CASSLAGAYNEQFF
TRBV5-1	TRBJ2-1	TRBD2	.	TGCGCCAGCAGCTTGCCAGTCTCTAGCGGGAGGGGAGTTAATGAGCAGTTCTTC	CASSLPVSSGRGVNEQFF
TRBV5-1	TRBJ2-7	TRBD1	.	TGCGCCAGCAGCCGCGGGACAGGGGACGAGCAGTACTTC	CASSRGTGDEQYF
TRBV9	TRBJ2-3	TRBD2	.	TGTGCCAGCAGCGTAGCTAGCGGGAGATTCACAGATACGCAGTATTTT	CASSVASGRFTDTQYF
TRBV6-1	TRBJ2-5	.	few	TGTGCCAGCAGCCATGGCGGAGCGGAGACCCAGTACTTC	CASSHGGAETQYF
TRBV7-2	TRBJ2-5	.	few	TGTGCCAGCTTCCACCAAAGGGATCTAGAGACCCAGTACTTC	CASFHQRDLETQYF
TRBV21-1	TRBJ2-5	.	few	TGTGCCAGCAGCAAACCTGGGCGTTCGGGGACCCAGTACTTC	CASSKPGRSGTQYF